The rows below give T cell receptor beta chains drawn from one sample of a study of identical twins. TCRdb reanalysed the 5' RACE reads using MiXCR and keeps one entry per CDR3 protein. This sample yields approximately 550,000 distinct CDR3 sequences, of which under 25% are seen a single time; around 0.5% belongs to the top ten. These data were likewise used in another study, on yellow fever vaccine responses in identical twins.

The specimen sequenced was CD4+ T cells sorted from blood. These receptors all stem from a woman aged 18-29 years in good health. Both conserved end residues are part of each CDR3. D genes are given only for firm matches. A row's size may be missing; if present it is once, few, many or a size class.

d_call: TRBD2
v_call: TRBV10-1
clone_size: -
j_call: TRBJ2-1
cdr3_aa: CASSAGTSGPNEQFF
cdr3_nt: TGCGCCAGCTCTGCGGGGACTAGCGGACCCAATGAGCAGTTCTTC

d_call: -
v_call: TRBV3-1
clone_size: -
j_call: TRBJ2-3
cdr3_aa: CASSPQGTRLADTQYF
cdr3_nt: TGTGCCAGCAGCCCCCAGGGAACCCGGCTGGCAGATACGCAGTATTTT

d_call: -
v_call: TRBV29-1
clone_size: -
j_call: TRBJ2-3
cdr3_aa: CSVEAQTDTQYF
cdr3_nt: TGCAGCGTTGAGGCACAGACAGATACGCAGTATTTT

d_call: -
v_call: TRBV7-9
clone_size: -
j_call: TRBJ1-4
cdr3_aa: CASSLDRATNEKLFF
cdr3_nt: TGTGCCAGCAGCCTCGACAGAGCAACTAATGAAAAACTGTTTTTT

d_call: TRBD1
v_call: TRBV7-6
clone_size: -
j_call: TRBJ2-1
cdr3_aa: CASSLAFRQDRAGNNEQFF
cdr3_nt: TGTGCCAGCAGCTTAGCGTTCCGTCAGGACAGGGCGGGGAACAATGAGCAGTTCTTC

d_call: TRBD1
v_call: TRBV5-1
clone_size: -
j_call: TRBJ1-1
cdr3_aa: CASRTGWDTEAFF
cdr3_nt: TGCGCCAGCAGGACAGGGTGGGACACTGAAGCTTTCTTT

d_call: -
v_call: TRBV20-1
clone_size: -
j_call: TRBJ2-1
cdr3_aa: CSAPSRGKTYNEQFF
cdr3_nt: TGCAGTGCACCTAGTAGGGGGAAAACCTACAATGAGCAGTTCTTC

d_call: -
v_call: TRBV7-9
clone_size: -
j_call: TRBJ1-1
cdr3_aa: CASSQGGYTEAFF
cdr3_nt: TGTGCCAGCAGCCAAGGGGGGTACACTGAAGCTTTCTTT

d_call: -
v_call: TRBV12-3/TRBV12-4
clone_size: -
j_call: TRBJ2-3
cdr3_aa: CASWAVSTDTQYF
cdr3_nt: TGTGCCAGCTGGGCAGTTAGCACAGATACGCAGTATTTT

d_call: TRBD1
v_call: TRBV5-1
clone_size: few
j_call: TRBJ2-3
cdr3_aa: CASSLGQGRTDTQYF
cdr3_nt: TGCGCCAGCAGCTTGGGACAGGGGCGCACAGATACGCAGTATTTT

d_call: -
v_call: TRBV5-5
clone_size: few
j_call: TRBJ2-7
cdr3_aa: CASSRREQTLNSEQYF
cdr3_nt: TGTGCCAGCAGCCGGCGGGAACAAACCCTTAATTCCGAGCAGTACTTC

d_call: TRBD2
v_call: TRBV20-1
clone_size: -
j_call: TRBJ2-2
cdr3_aa: CSAGLAGASGRELFF
cdr3_nt: TGCAGTGCAGGACTAGCGGGAGCGTCCGGTCGGGAGCTGTTTTTT

d_call: TRBD2
v_call: TRBV20-1
clone_size: -
j_call: TRBJ2-1
cdr3_aa: CSASPLAGGVSGQFF
cdr3_nt: TGCAGTGCTAGTCCACTAGCGGGGGGGGTCTCGGGGCAGTTCTTC

d_call: -
v_call: TRBV5-1
clone_size: many
j_call: TRBJ1-2
cdr3_aa: CASSAMYRDGYTF
cdr3_nt: TGCGCCAGCAGCGCAATGTACAGGGACGGCTACACCTTC

d_call: -
v_call: TRBV5-1
clone_size: -
j_call: TRBJ1-6
cdr3_aa: CASSLVAGGNSPLHF
cdr3_nt: TGCGCCAGCAGCTTGGTCGCAGGCGGGAATTCACCCCTCCACTTT

d_call: TRBD1
v_call: TRBV29-1
clone_size: -
j_call: TRBJ2-7
cdr3_aa: CSVGWTGQEQYF
cdr3_nt: TGCAGCGTGGGGTGGACAGGGCAGGAGCAGTACTTC

d_call: TRBD2
v_call: TRBV3-1
clone_size: -
j_call: TRBJ2-7
cdr3_aa: CASSQRGTSGYPTSYEQYF
cdr3_nt: TGTGCCAGCAGCCAACGAGGGACTAGCGGTTACCCGACCTCCTACGAGCAGTACTTC

d_call: TRBD1
v_call: TRBV2
clone_size: -
j_call: TRBJ2-6
cdr3_aa: CASSGQGPNSRSGANVLTF
cdr3_nt: TGTGCCAGCAGTGGACAGGGTCCTAATAGTCGCTCTGGGGCCAACGTCCTGACTTTC

d_call: -
v_call: TRBV20-1
clone_size: -
j_call: TRBJ2-5
cdr3_aa: CSARASGLGTGETQYF
cdr3_nt: TGCAGTGCTAGAGCCTCTGGACTGGGGACGGGGGAGACCCAGTACTTC

d_call: TRBD2
v_call: TRBV7-9
clone_size: -
j_call: TRBJ2-7
cdr3_aa: CASSSRGSGTSYEQYF
cdr3_nt: TGTGCCAGCAGCTCCCGGGGTAGCGGGACCTCCTACGAGCAGTACTTC

d_call: TRBD1
v_call: TRBV10-3
clone_size: few
j_call: TRBJ2-2
cdr3_aa: CAISIGQGNTGELFF
cdr3_nt: TGTGCCATCAGTATCGGACAGGGGAACACCGGGGAGCTGTTTTTT

d_call: -
v_call: TRBV6-1
clone_size: once
j_call: TRBJ2-5
cdr3_aa: CASSPFGGYQETQYF
cdr3_nt: TGTGCCAGCAGTCCTTTTGGGGGGTACCAAGAGACCCAGTACTTC

d_call: TRBD2
v_call: TRBV20-1
clone_size: few
j_call: TRBJ2-1
cdr3_aa: CSASRTSNEQFF
cdr3_nt: TGCAGTGCTAGTAGGACTAGCAATGAGCAGTTCTTC

d_call: -
v_call: TRBV7-2
clone_size: few
j_call: TRBJ1-5
cdr3_aa: CASSLSLPGLSAQHF
cdr3_nt: TGTGCCAGCAGCTTAAGCCTTCCGGGGCTCTCGGCCCAGCATTTT

d_call: -
v_call: TRBV3-1
clone_size: few
j_call: TRBJ2-3
cdr3_aa: CASSQARRADTQYF
cdr3_nt: TGTGCCAGCAGCCAAGCACGCCGGGCAGATACGCAGTATTTT

d_call: -
v_call: TRBV2
clone_size: -
j_call: TRBJ1-1
cdr3_aa: CASSEFEGRNTEAFF
cdr3_nt: TGTGCCAGCAGTGAATTTGAGGGGCGGAACACTGAAGCTTTCTTT

d_call: -
v_call: TRBV19
clone_size: -
j_call: TRBJ2-1
cdr3_aa: CASLGPSSYNEQFF
cdr3_nt: TGTGCCAGTCTAGGACCTAGCTCCTACAATGAGCAGTTCTTC

d_call: -
v_call: TRBV6-1
clone_size: -
j_call: TRBJ2-7
cdr3_aa: CASRDRVSSYEQYF
cdr3_nt: TGTGCCAGCAGGGACCGTGTTAGCTCCTACGAGCAGTACTTC

d_call: TRBD2
v_call: TRBV24-1
clone_size: many
j_call: TRBJ2-1
cdr3_aa: CATGLFNGEQFF
cdr3_nt: TGTGCCACGGGACTATTTAACGGTGAGCAGTTCTTC

d_call: TRBD2
v_call: TRBV10-3
clone_size: -
j_call: TRBJ2-5
cdr3_aa: CATGTSGKETQYF
cdr3_nt: TGTGCCACCGGGACTAGCGGGAAAGAGACCCAGTACTTC

d_call: TRBD1
v_call: TRBV20-1
clone_size: -
j_call: TRBJ2-2
cdr3_aa: CSARGESGTANTGELFF
cdr3_nt: TGCAGTGCTAGAGGCGAGTCGGGGACAGCGAACACCGGGGAGCTGTTTTTT

d_call: TRBD1
v_call: TRBV12-3/TRBV12-4
clone_size: -
j_call: TRBJ1-5
cdr3_aa: CASSRGTTGVQPQHF
cdr3_nt: TGTGCCAGCAGTCGAGGAACCACAGGGGTTCAGCCCCAGCATTTT

d_call: -
v_call: TRBV12-3/TRBV12-4
clone_size: -
j_call: TRBJ2-4
cdr3_aa: CASSTLGTKNIQYF
cdr3_nt: TGTGCCAGCAGTACCTTAGGAACCAAAAACATTCAGTACTTC

d_call: -
v_call: TRBV20-1
clone_size: many
j_call: TRBJ2-3
cdr3_aa: CSAGSVSTDTQYF
cdr3_nt: TGCAGTGCTGGGTCCGTAAGCACAGATACGCAGTATTTT

d_call: -
v_call: TRBV19
clone_size: -
j_call: TRBJ2-2
cdr3_aa: CASSIGSAGELFF
cdr3_nt: TGTGCCAGTAGTATCGGATCCGCCGGGGAGCTGTTTTTT

d_call: -
v_call: TRBV4-1
clone_size: -
j_call: TRBJ2-3
cdr3_aa: CASSQEHGRTGTDTQYF
cdr3_nt: TGCGCCAGCAGCCAAGAACATGGAAGAACCGGCACAGATACGCAGTATTTT

d_call: -
v_call: TRBV7-9
clone_size: few
j_call: TRBJ2-7
cdr3_aa: CASSPGGLHEQYF
cdr3_nt: TGTGCCAGCAGCCCGGGTGGCTTGCACGAGCAGTACTTC

d_call: -
v_call: TRBV7-3
clone_size: -
j_call: TRBJ2-3
cdr3_aa: CASSMGLPSTDTQYF
cdr3_nt: TGTGCCAGCAGCATGGGACTCCCTAGCACAGATACGCAGTATTTT

d_call: -
v_call: TRBV7-9
clone_size: -
j_call: TRBJ2-7
cdr3_aa: CASSLWEGTAYEQYF
cdr3_nt: TGTGCCAGCAGCTTATGGGAAGGGACCGCCTACGAGCAGTACTTC